The rows below give T cell receptor beta chains drawn from one sample of a study of CD8+ T cells in alopecia areata. Clones were read by immunoSEQ multiplex PCR, and TCRdb kept only the in-frame ones, dropping some. The data hold approximately 160,000 clones, with less than 80% observed a single time. The material sequenced was CD4+ T cells sorted from blood, taken at week 24, from a patient treated with tofacitinib. These receptors were collected from a human donor with alopecia areata. The CDR3 runs from the conserved cysteine through the conserved F or W. Each record gives: D gene, clone size, V gene, J gene, CDR3 DNA, CDR3 protein. D genes are given only for firm matches. The size of a clone is reported for some rows only, either as once, few or many, or as a class for expanded clones.

>-|-|TRBV9|TRBJ1-1
TGTGCCAGCAGCGTATCAGCAGGGACGAACACTGAAGCTTTCTTT
CASSVSAGTNTEAFF
>TRBD2|-|TRBV30|TRBJ2-7
TGTGCCTGGAGTCGAGCGGGGACCTACGAGCAGTACTTC
CAWSRAGTYEQYF
>-|few|TRBV6-5|TRBJ1-5
TGTGCCAGCAGGCGCCAGTATAATCAGCCCCAGCATTTT
CASRRQYNQPQHF
>-|-|TRBV4-1|TRBJ2-5
TGCGCCAGCAGCCAAGTGGCACGATCGTCCGGGGAGACCCAGTACTTC
CASSQVARSSGETQYF
>TRBD1|-|TRBV29-1|TRBJ2-5
TGCAGCGCTCGACAGGGTGTAGAGACCCAGTACTTC
CSARQGVETQYF
>-|-|TRBV29-1|TRBJ2-3
TGCAGCTTCGCCCGGCAGAACACAGATACGCAGTATTTT
CSFARQNTDTQYF
>TRBD1|-|TRBV30|TRBJ2-3
TGTGCCTGGAGAGGGGGCCAAACGCAGTATTTT
CAWRGGQTQYF
>-|-|TRBV29-1|TRBJ2-1
TGCAACGCAAGAGGGGGCAATGAGCAGTTCTTC
CNARGGNEQFF
>TRBD2|-|TRBV5-1|TRBJ2-7
TGCGCCAGCAGCCCACTAGCGGGGAGCTCCTACGAGCAGTACTTC
CASSPLAGSSYEQYF
>-|few|TRBV7-2|TRBJ1-2
TGTGCCAGCAGCTCGGACAGTTCCGGGGTCTATGGCTACACCTTC
CASSSDSSGVYGYTF
>-|-|TRBV18|TRBJ2-1
TGTGCCAGCTTAAAGGGCCATGAGCAGTTCTTC
CASLKGHEQFF
>TRBD1|-|TRBV10-3|TRBJ1-2
TGTGCCATCAATCCGGGACAGGAGGGTAGCTACACCTTC
CAINPGQEGSYTF
>TRBD1|-|TRBV4-2|TRBJ1-5
TGTGCCAGCAGCCAAGATATACAGGGGAATCAGCCCCAGCATTTT
CASSQDIQGNQPQHF
>-|once|TRBV5-1|TRBJ2-5
TGCGCCAGCAGCTTAGACACCCAAGAGACCCAGTACTTC
CASSLDTQETQYF
>-|-|TRBV6-5|TRBJ2-7
TGTGCCAGCAGTTCTGACGGGCCGCGCTACGAGCAGTACTTC
CASSSDGPRYEQYF
>-|-|TRBV29-1|TRBJ2-3
TGCAGCACAGATCCGGGGGCAGATACGCAGTATTTT
CSTDPGADTQYF
>TRBD1|-|TRBV30|TRBJ2-5
TGTGCCTGGACCTTTAGCAGGGGGCGCGAAGAGACCCAGTACTTC
CAWTFSRGREETQYF
>TRBD1|-|TRBV30|TRBJ1-1
TGTGCCTGGAGTGGGGACAGAAAAGCTTTCTTT
CAWSGDRKAFF
>TRBD2|once|TRBV4-1|TRBJ2-3
TGCGCCAGCAGCCGGAAGACTAGCGGGGAGGTGGTTGATACGCAGTATTTT
CASSRKTSGEVVDTQYF
>-|-|TRBV2|TRBJ2-2
TGTGCCAGCAGTGTTATGGCAGGGACCGGGGAGCTGTTTTTT
CASSVMAGTGELFF
>-|-|TRBV7-9|TRBJ1-4
TGTGCCAGCAGCTTAGTTTCCAATGAAAAACTGTTTTTT
CASSLVSNEKLFF
>TRBD2|few|TRBV4-1|TRBJ2-1
TGCGCCAGCAGCCAAGGGCCTAGCGGGGATTACAATGAGCAGTTCTTC
CASSQGPSGDYNEQFF
>-|-|TRBV2|TRBJ1-5
TGTGCCAGCGGCGGGGGACTCAATCAGCCCCAGCATTTT
CASGGGLNQPQHF